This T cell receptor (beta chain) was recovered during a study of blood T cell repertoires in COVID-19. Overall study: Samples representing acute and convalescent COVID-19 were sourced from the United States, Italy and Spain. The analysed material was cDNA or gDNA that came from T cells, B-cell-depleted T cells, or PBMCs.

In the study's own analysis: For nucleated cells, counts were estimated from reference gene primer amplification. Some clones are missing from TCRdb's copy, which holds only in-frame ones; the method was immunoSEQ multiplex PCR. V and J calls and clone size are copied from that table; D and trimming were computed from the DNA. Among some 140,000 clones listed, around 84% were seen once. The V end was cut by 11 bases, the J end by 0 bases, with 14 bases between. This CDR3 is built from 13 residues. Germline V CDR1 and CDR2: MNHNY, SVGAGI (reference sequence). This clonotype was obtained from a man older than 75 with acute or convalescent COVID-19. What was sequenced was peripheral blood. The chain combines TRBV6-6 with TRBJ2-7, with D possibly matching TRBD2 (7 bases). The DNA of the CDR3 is TGTGCCGGGGGAGGGGGGGACTCCTACGAGCAGTACTTC. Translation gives CAGGGGDSYEQYF.